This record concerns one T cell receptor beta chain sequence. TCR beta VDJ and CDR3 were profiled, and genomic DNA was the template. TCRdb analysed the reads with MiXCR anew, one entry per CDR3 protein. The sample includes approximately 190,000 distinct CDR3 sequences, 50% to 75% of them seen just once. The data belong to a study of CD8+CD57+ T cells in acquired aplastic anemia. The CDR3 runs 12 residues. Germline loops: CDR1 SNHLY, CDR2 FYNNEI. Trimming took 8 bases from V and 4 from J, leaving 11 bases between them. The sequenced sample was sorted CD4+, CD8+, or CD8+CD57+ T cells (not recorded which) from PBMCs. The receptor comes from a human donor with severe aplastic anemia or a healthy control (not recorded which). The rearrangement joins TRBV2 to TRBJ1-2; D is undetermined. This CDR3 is CASCPYFYGYTF. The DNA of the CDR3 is TGTGCCAGCTGTCCGTATTTCTATGGCTACACCTTC.